One and the same sample provided the 5 T cell receptor beta chains below, sequenced in a study of beta chain features in type 1 diabetes. The authors reverse transcribed all of the isolated RNA, so sequencing captured expressed TCRB transcripts. Clones were sequenced by immunoSEQ multiplex PCR, and TCRdb holds only the in-frame ones, with some missing. The table lists about 250,000 clones, 13% to 15% of them singletons, with about 0.03% in the top ten. Material for sequencing was naive CD4+ T cells from blood. The receptor source for this set is a woman aged 40 to 50 in good health.

This clone was counted between two and nine times. The rearrangement uses TRBV2 and TRBJ1-5, with 10 bases lining up with TRBD1. Unmatched junction bases numbered 5, after V lost 6 bases and J lost 6 bases. The CDR3 totals 14 residues. The germline CDR1 and CDR2 sequences are SNHLY and FYNNEI. The CDR3 region has the DNA TGTGCCAGCAGGACAGGGGGCTCGGGTCAGCCCCAGCATTTT. Amino acids: CASRTGGSGQPQHF.

The V and J genes are TRBV7-2 and TRBJ2-3, with D possibly matching TRBD2 (6 bases). Germline values: CDR1 SGHTA, CDR2 FQGNSA. Deletions cut 5 bases from V and 0 bases from J, with 9 bases between. The CDR3 covers 14 residues. The CDR3 sequence is CASSPGLSTDTQYF. For the CDR3, the DNA is TGTGCCAGCAGCCCGGGACTGAGCACAGATACGCAGTATTTT.

The genes are TRBV10-3 and TRBJ2-5; possibly TRBD2 for D (5 bases). V dropped 4 bases and J dropped 1 base, with 7 bases sitting between them. CDR1 and CDR2 (germline): ENHRY, SYGVKD. The CDR3 covers 13 residues. The CDR3 DNA reads as TGTGCCATCAGTGGGGAGATCCAAGAGACCCAGTACTTC. Its translation is CAISGEIQETQYF.

This clone was observed a handful of times. Here the CDR3 DNA reads TGTGCCAGCTACTCCATAACAGGGGGCTCCAGGACTGAAGCTTTCTTT. It translates to CASYSITGGSRTEAFF. The V call is TRBV19, the J call TRBJ1-1; 9 bases match TRBD1. The CDR3 extends over 16 amino acids. Losses at the gene ends were 9 bases for V and 5 bases for J; bases not matched to a gene: 16. Germline CDR1 is LNHDA and CDR2 is SQIVND (reference sequence).

This clone was seen a handful of times. The J gene is TRBJ1-1, the V gene TRBV28, with 7 bases fitting TRBD1. The junction had 8 bases not matched to a gene; V was cut back by 6 bases and J by 4 bases. Germline lookup yields CDR1 MDHEN and CDR2 SYDVKM. The CDR3 runs 14 residues. The CDR3 DNA is TGTGCCAGCAGGCACCGTGACAGGGTCACTGAAGCTTTCTTT. Translation gives CASRHRDRVTEAFF.